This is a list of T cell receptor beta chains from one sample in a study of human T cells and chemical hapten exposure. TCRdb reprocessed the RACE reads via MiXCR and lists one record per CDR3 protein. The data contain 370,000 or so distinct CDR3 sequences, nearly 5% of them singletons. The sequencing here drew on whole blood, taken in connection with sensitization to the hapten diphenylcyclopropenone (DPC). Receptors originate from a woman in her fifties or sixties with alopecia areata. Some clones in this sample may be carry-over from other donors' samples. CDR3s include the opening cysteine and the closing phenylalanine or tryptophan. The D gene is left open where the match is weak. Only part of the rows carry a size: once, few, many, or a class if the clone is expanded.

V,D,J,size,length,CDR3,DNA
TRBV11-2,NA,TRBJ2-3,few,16,CASSPRLPLTTDTQYF,TGTGCCAGCAGCCCAAGACTCCCGCTAACCACAGATACGCAGTATTTT
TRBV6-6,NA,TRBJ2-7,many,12,CASRETSYEQYF,TGTGCCAGCAGGGAAACATCCTACGAGCAGTACTTC
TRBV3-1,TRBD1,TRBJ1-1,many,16,CASSPSLGQLNTEAFF,TGTGCCAGCAGCCCTTCTTTGGGACAGCTGAACACTGAAGCTTTCTTT
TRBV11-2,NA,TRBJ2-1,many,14,CASSSTRGYNEQFF,TGTGCCAGCAGCTCCACCCGAGGTTACAATGAGCAGTTCTTC
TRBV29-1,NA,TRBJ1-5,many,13,CSVDTGSNQPQHF,TGCAGCGTTGATACGGGTAGCAATCAGCCCCAGCATTTT
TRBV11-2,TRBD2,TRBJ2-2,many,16,CASSSLLGTSGMKLFF,TGTGCCAGCAGCTCCCTGTTAGGGACTAGCGGGATGAAGCTGTTTTTT
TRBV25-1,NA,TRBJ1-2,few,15,CATSRQLNSGDGYTF,TGTGCCACCTCCAGACAACTCAACTCAGGGGATGGCTACACCTTC
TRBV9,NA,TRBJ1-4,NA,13,CASSVDSNEKLFF,TGTGCCAGCAGCGTGGATTCGAATGAAAAACTGTTTTTT
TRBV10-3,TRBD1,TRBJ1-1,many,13,CAITTGGSTEAFF,TGTGCCATCACCACAGGGGGAAGTACTGAAGCTTTCTTT
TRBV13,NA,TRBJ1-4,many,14,CASSLGRPNEKLFF,TGTGCCAGCAGCCTGGGACGACCTAATGAAAAACTGTTTTTT
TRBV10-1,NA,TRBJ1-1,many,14,CASSEHGSNTEAFF,TGCGCCAGCAGTGAGCACGGGTCGAACACTGAAGCTTTCTTT
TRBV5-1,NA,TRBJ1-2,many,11,CASRADYGYTF,TGCGCCAGCAGGGCGGACTATGGCTACACCTTC
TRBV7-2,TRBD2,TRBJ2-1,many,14,CASRVDRSGVGQFF,TGTGCCAGCAGGGTGGATCGTAGCGGGGTGGGGCAGTTCTTC
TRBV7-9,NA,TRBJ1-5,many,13,CASSPAYDQPQHF,TGTGCCAGCAGCCCCGCGTACGATCAGCCCCAGCATTTT
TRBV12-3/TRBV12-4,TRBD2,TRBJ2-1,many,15,CASSPLAGNRNEQFF,TGTGCCAGCAGTCCGCTAGCGGGGAACAGGAATGAGCAGTTCTTC
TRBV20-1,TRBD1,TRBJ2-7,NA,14,CSARRTGASYEQYF,TGCAGTGCTAGACGGACAGGGGCCTCCTACGAGCAGTACTTC
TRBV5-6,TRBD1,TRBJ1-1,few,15,CASSSDRGPNTEAFF,TGTGCCAGCAGCTCGGACAGGGGACCGAACACTGAAGCTTTCTTT
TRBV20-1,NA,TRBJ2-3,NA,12,CSAPGLDYTQYF,TGCAGTGCCCCGGGACTGGATTATACGCAGTATTTT
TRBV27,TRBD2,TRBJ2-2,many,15,CASSLGGGLDGELFF,TGTGCCAGCAGTTTAGGCGGGGGGCTCGACGGGGAGCTGTTTTTT
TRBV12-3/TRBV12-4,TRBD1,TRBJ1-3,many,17,CASSSPGQGASGNTIYF,TGTGCCAGCAGTTCCCCGGGACAGGGGGCAAGTGGAAACACCATATATTTT
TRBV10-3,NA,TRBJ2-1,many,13,CAIGTPQGNEQFF,TGTGCCATAGGGACCCCCCAGGGCAATGAGCAGTTCTTC
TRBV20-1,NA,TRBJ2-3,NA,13,CSARDGLADTQYF,TGCAGTGCTAGAGACGGACTGGCGGATACGCAGTATTTT
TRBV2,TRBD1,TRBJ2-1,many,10,CASSGTGQFF,TGTGCCAGCAGTGGGACAGGGCAGTTCTTC
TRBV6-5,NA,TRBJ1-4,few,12,CASSLDRTKLFF,TGTGCCAGCAGCCTGGACAGAACCAAACTGTTTTTT
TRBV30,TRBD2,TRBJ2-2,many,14,CAWKREPGTGELFF,TGTGCCTGGAAGCGGGAGCCGGGAACCGGGGAGCTGTTTTTT
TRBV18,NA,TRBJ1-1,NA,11,CASSARTEAFF,TGTGCCAGCTCGGCCCGTACTGAAGCTTTCTTT
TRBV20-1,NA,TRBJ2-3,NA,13,CSAVGTSTDTQYF,TGCAGTGCTGTCGGGACTAGCACAGATACGCAGTATTTT
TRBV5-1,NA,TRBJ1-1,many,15,CASSLAQGGGTEAFF,TGCGCCAGCAGCTTGGCTCAGGGAGGTGGCACTGAAGCTTTCTTT
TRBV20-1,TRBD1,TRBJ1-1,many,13,CSARGQGGTEAFF,TGCAGTGCTAGAGGACAGGGGGGAACTGAAGCTTTCTTT
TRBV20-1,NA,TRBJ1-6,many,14,CSARAARAGSPLHF,TGCAGTGCTAGAGCCGCCAGGGCTGGTTCACCCCTCCACTTT
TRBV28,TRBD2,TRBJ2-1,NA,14,CASSFWREGYEQFF,TGTGCCAGCAGTTTCTGGCGGGAGGGATATGAGCAGTTCTTC
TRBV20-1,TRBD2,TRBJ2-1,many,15,CSARASGLAGNEQFF,TGCAGTGCTAGAGCCTCGGGACTAGCGGGTAATGAGCAGTTCTTC
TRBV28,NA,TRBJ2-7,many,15,CASSLGRTNPYEQYF,TGTGCCAGCAGTTTGGGAAGGACAAATCCCTACGAGCAGTACTTC
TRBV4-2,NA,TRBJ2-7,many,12,CASSPQGDEQYF,TGTGCCAGCAGCCCACAGGGCGACGAGCAGTACTTC
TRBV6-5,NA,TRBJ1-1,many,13,CASSYGGGTEAFF,TGTGCCAGCAGTTACGGGGGAGGCACTGAAGCTTTCTTT
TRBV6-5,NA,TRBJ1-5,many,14,CASSIGYSNQPQHF,TGTGCCAGCAGTATAGGTTATAGCAATCAGCCCCAGCATTTT
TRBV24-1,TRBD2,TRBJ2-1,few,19,CATSGWGTSATSSYNEQFF,TGTGCCACCAGTGGCTGGGGGACTAGCGCCACGAGCTCCTACAATGAGCAGTTCTTC
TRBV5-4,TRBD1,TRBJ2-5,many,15,CASSKTTGGGETQYF,TGTGCCAGCAGCAAAACGACAGGGGGTGGAGAGACCCAGTACTTC
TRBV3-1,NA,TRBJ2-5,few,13,CASSRGPIETQYF,TGTGCCAGCAGCCGGGGACCAATAGAGACCCAGTACTTC
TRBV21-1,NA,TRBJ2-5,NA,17,CASSTIRLAGTQETQYF,TGTGCCAGCAGCACGATTCGACTAGCGGGAACCCAAGAGACCCAGTACTTC
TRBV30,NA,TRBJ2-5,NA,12,CAMLAIQETQYF,TGTGCCATGCTAGCGATACAAGAGACCCAGTACTTC
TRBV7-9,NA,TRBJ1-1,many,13,CASKLAGGTEAFF,TGTGCCAGCAAATTGGCGGGGGGAACTGAAGCTTTCTTT